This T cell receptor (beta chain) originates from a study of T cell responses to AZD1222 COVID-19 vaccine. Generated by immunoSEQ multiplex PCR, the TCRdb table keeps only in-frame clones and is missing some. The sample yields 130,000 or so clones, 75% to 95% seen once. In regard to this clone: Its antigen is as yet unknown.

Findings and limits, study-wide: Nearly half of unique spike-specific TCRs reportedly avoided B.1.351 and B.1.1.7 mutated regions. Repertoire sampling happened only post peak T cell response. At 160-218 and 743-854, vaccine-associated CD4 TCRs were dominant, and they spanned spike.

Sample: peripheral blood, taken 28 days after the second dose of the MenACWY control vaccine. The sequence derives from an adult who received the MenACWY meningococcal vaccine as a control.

The CDR3 DNA reads as TGTGCCAGCAGCTTATCGGTGACAGGGGGCCAAGAGACCCAGTACTTC. Translated, it gives CASSLSVTGGQETQYF. The gene calls are TRBV11-2 and TRBJ2-5; TRBD1 agrees at 9 bases. In germline, CDR1 is SGHAT, CDR2 FQNNGV. The CDR3 extends over 16 amino acids. Trimming took 2 bases from V and 1 from J; bases not matched to a gene: 5. Supplemented by reference TRBV11-2 and TRBJ2-5, the full variable domain reads EAGVAQSPRYKIIEKRQSVAFWCNPISGHATLYWYQQILGQGPKLLIQFQNNGVVDDSQLPKDRFSAERLKGVDSTLKIQPAKLEDSAVYLCASSLSVTGGQETQYFGPGTRLLVL.